This TCR beta chain is drawn from a study of blood T cell repertoires in COVID-19. Study background: The United States, Italy and Spain were the sources of the acute and convalescent COVID-19 samples. Nucleic acid was either cDNA or gDNA, and it came from T cells, B-cell-depleted T cells, or PBMCs.

From germline, CDR1 is DFQATT and CDR2 SNEGSKA (reference sequence). There are 11 residues in the CDR3. V was trimmed by 0 bases and J by 8 bases, leaving 5 bases between them. How the authors handled the data: Estimation of nucleated cell counts was performed using reference gene primer amplification. Measured with immunoSEQ multiplex PCR; TCRdb has only the in-frame clones, and not every one. That table supplies the V and J calls and clone size; D and trimming were determined from the DNA. The table shows approximately 230,000 clones, with roughly 87% occurring only once. The clonotype was recovered from a man between 18 and 29 years old with active or convalescent COVID-19. The sample was peripheral blood. The V and J genes are TRBV20-1 and TRBJ1-3; D unresolved. CDR3 residues: CSAREGDTIYF. The CDR3, as DNA: TGCAGTGCTAGAGAGGGAGACACCATATATTTT.